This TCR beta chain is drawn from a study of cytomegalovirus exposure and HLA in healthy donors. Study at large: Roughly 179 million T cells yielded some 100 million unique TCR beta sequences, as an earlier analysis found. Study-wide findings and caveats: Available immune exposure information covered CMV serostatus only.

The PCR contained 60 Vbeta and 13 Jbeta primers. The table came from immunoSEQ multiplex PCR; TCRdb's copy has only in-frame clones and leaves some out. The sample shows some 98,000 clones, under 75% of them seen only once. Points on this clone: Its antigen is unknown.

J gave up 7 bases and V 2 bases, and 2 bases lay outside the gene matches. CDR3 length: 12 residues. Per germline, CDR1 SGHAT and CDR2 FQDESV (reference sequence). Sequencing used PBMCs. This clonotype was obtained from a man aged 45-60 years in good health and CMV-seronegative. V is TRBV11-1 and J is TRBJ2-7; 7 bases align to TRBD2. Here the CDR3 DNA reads TGTGCCAGCAGCTTAAATAGCGGGGAGCAGTACTTC. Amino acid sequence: CASSLNSGEQYF.